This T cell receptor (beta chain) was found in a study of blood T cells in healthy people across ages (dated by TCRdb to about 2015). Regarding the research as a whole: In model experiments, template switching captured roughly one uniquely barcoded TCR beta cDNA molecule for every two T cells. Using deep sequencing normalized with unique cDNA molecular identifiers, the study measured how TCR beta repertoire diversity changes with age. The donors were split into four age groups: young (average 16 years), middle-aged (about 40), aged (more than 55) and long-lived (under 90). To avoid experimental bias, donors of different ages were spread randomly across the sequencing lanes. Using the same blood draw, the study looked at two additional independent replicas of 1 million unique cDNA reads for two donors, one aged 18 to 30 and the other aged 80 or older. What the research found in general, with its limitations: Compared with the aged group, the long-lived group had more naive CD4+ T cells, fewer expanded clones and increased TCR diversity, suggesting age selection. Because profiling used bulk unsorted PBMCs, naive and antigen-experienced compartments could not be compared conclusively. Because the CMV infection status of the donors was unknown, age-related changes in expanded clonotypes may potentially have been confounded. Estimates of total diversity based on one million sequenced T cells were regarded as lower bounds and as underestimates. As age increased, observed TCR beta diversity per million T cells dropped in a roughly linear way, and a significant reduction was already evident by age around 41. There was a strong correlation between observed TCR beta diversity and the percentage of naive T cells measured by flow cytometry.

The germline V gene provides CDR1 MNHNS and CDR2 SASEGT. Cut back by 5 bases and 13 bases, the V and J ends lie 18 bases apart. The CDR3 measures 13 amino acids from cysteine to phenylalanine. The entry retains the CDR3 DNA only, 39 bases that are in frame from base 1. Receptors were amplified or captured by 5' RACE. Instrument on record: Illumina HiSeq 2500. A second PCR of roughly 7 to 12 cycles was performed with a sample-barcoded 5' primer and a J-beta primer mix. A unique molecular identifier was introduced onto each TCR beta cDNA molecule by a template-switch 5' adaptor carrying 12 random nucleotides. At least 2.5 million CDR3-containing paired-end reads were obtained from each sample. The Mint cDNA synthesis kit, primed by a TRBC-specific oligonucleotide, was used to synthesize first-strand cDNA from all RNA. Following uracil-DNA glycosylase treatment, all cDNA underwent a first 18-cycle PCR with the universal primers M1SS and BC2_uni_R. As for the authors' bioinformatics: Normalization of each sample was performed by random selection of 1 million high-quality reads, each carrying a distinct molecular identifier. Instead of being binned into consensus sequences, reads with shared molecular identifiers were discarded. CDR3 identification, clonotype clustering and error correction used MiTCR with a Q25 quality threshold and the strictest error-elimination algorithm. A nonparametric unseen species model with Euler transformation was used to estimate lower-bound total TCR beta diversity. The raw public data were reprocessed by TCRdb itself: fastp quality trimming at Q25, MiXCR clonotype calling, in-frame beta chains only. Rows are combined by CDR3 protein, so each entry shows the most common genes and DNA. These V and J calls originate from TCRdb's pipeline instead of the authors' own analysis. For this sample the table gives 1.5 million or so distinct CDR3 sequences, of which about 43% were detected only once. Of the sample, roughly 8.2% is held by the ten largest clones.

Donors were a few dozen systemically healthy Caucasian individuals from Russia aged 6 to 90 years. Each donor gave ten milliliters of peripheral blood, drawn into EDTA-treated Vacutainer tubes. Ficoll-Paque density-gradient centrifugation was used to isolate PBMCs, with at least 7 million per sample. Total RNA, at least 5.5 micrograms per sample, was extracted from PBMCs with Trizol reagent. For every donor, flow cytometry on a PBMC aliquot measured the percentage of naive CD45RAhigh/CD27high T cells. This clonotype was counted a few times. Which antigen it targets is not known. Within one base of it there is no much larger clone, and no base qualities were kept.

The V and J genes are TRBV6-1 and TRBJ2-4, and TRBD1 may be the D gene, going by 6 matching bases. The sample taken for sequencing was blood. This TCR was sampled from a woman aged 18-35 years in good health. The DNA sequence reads TGTGCCAGCAGTCCGCAGGGGCATCAGGTGCAGTACTTC. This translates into CASSPQGHQVQYF.